These 19 T cell receptor beta chains originate from one sample sequenced in a study of T cells in Graves' hyperthyroidism and ophthalmopathy. RNA transcripts yielded amplified TCR beta CDR3 regions. First-round RT-PCR targeting the TCR CDR3 was performed with the HTBI primer set. TCRdb re-analysed the multiplex PCR reads in MiXCR, keeping a single row per CDR3 protein. The data contain 640,000 or so distinct CDR3 sequences, over 12% of them singletons. Material: blood. Every receptor here comes from a woman younger than 30 with Graves' ophthalmopathy.

This clonotype was counted many times. The chain employs TRBV6-2 or TRBV6-3 and TRBJ1-1; 7 nucleotides align to TRBD1. The germline gives CDR1 MNHEY, CDR2 SVGEGT. This CDR3 is built from 14 residues. V shed 2 bases, J shed 8 bases, and the junction held 8 bases outside the gene matches. DNA for the CDR3: TGTGCCAGCAGTTACGACAGGGCAGCAGCCGAAGCTTTCTTT. Residues: CASSYDRAAAEAFF.

This clonotype has at least ten counts. This rearrangement joins TRBV6-2 or TRBV6-3 to TRBJ1-5; 7 nucleotides agree with TRBD1. The CDR3 runs 15 residues. The V gene's germline CDR1 is MNHEY and CDR2 SVGEGT. V gave up 5 bases and J gave up 2 bases; unmatched junction bases: 6. In DNA, the CDR3 is TGTGCCAGCAGTATCCGACAGGGCGGCAATCAGCCCCAGCATTTT. It is translated as CASSIRQGGNQPQHF.

This clonotype was recorded at least ten times. The V gene is TRBV7-9, the J gene TRBJ2-3; D ambiguous. Germline-derived CDR1 and CDR2 are SEHNR and FQNEAQ (reference sequence). The CDR3 is made up of 18 amino acids. Trimming removed 2 bases from V and 1 base from J, with 19 bases in between. The CDR3 region is CASSLSSWVKNCTDTQYF. In nucleotides, the CDR3 is TGTGCCAGCAGCTTAAGCAGTTGGGTTAAGAACTGCACAGATACGCAGTATTTT.

This chain joins TRBV6-1 and TRBJ2-2, with D perhaps TRBD2 (5 bases). Deletions cut 10 bases from V and 1 base from J, with 25 bases between. The CDR3 runs to 18 residues. Germline CDR1 MNHNS, CDR2 SASEGT. CDR3 loop: CATTSGGWSGVNTGELFF. The CDR3 coding sequence is TGTGCCACCACAAGCGGCGGGTGGAGCGGAGTGAACACCGGGGAGCTGTTTTTT.

At least ten counts were recorded for this clonotype. This rearrangement joins TRBV5-4 to TRBJ2-3; D might be TRBD2 (5 bases). The CDR3 sequence is 13 residues long. Germline CDR1 is SGHNT and CDR2 is YYREEE (reference sequence). The V gene lost 9 bases and the J gene lost 0 bases, with 11 bases spanning the gap. The chain's CDR3 is CAIRAASTDTQYF. CDR3 in DNA: TGTGCCATTCGAGCGGCCAGCACAGATACGCAGTATTTT.

This clonotype was observed at least ten times. The CDR3 nucleotides are TGTGCCAGCAGCTTAGGGGTGGGCGGACAAGAGACCCAGTACTTC. Its translation is CASSLGVGGQETQYF. The chain joins TRBV11-2 to TRBJ2-5; D gene ambiguous. CDR1 and CDR2 from the germline V gene are SGHAT and FQNNGV. This CDR3 is built from 15 residues. The V gene lost 1 base and the J gene lost 2 bases, with 11 bases spanning the gap.

This clonotype was picked up many times. The genes are TRBV9 and TRBJ1-2; D perhaps matches TRBD1 (6 bases). CDR1 and CDR2 (germline): SGDLS, YYNGEE. Between the trimmed V and J ends, which lost 3 bases and 2 bases, there was a span of 14 bases. This CDR3 comprises 15 residues. The CDR3 DNA is TGTGCCAGCAGCGAGAGACAGGCACCAAACTATGGCTACACCTTC. This sequence encodes CASSERQAPNYGYTF.

The rearrangement joins TRBV12-3 or TRBV12-4 to TRBJ1-2; D gene unclear. This CDR3 region has 13 residues. The V end was cut by 7 bases, the J end by 1 base, with 10 bases between. The CDR3 DNA is TGTGCCAGCACTCTAAGCCTTAACTATGGCTACACCTTC. This translates into CASTLSLNYGYTF.

This clonotype was observed at least ten times. The chain links TRBV20-1 to TRBJ2-5; D gene uncertain. The CDR3 sequence is 10 residues long. Looked up from germline, CDR1 is DFQATT and CDR2 is SNEGSKA (reference sequence). V dropped 5 bases and J dropped 4 bases, with 5 bases sitting between them. Here the CDR3 DNA reads TGCAGTGCTGGTTTAGAGACCCAGTACTTC. Amino acid sequence: CSAGLETQYF.

The chain combines TRBV9 with TRBJ2-3, with a tentative D call TRBD2 (6 bases). The germline gives CDR1 SGDLS, CDR2 YYNGEE. The CDR3 totals 16 residues. V dropped 0 bases and J dropped 1 base, with 12 bases sitting between them. Written as DNA, the CDR3 is TGTGCCAGCAGCGTAGTGGGCCAGCGGGGCACAGATACGCAGTATTTT. This gives the protein CASSVVGQRGTDTQYF.

This chain links TRBV6-7 with TRBJ2-3; D remains ambiguous. TRBV6-7 counts as an open reading frame of uncertain function. Trimming removed 6 bases from V and 3 bases from J, with 16 bases in between. CDR3 size: 15 residues. CDR3 in DNA: TGTGCCAGCAGCCCCCCCGGAGCCACAACAGATACGCAGTATTTT. Protein product: CASSPPGATTDTQYF.

This clonotype was detected many times. The chain employs TRBV7-9 and TRBJ2-3, with a possible D match to TRBD2 (7 bases). V was shortened by 5 bases and J by 5 bases, with 17 bases between the two germline ends. CDR3 length: 15 amino acids. In germline, CDR1 is SEHNR, CDR2 FQNEAQ (reference sequence). The CDR3 loop reads CASSALGGAVDTQYF. DNA of the CDR3: TGTGCCAGCAGCGCCTTGGGGGGGGCGGTAGATACGCAGTATTTT.

This clonotype was observed a handful of times. This chain connects TRBV4-3 to TRBJ2-2; TRBD2 is a possible D gene (6 bases). The germline CDR1 and CDR2 sequences are LGHNA and YSLEER. The germline V and J ends were trimmed by 4 bases and 3 bases, with 21 bases remaining between them. The CDR3 is 18 amino acids. CDR3 sequence reads: CASSLWGLTGLHTGELFF. The DNA for the CDR3 is TGCGCCAGCAGCCTATGGGGACTGACGGGACTCCACACCGGGGAGCTGTTTTTT.

This clonotype occurred many times. The rearrangement joins TRBV11-2 to TRBJ2-3, with TRBD2 matching over 13 bases. Germline V CDR1 and CDR2: SGHAT, FQNNGV. Trimming took 5 bases from V and 2 from J; bases not matched to a gene: 7. This CDR3 comprises 17 residues. The CDR3 loop is CASSKGTSGTFTDTQYF. CDR3 DNA: TGTGCCAGCAGCAAAGGGACTAGCGGGACTTTCACAGATACGCAGTATTTT.

The V and J genes are TRBV14 and TRBJ2-1; no clear D. The germline gives CDR1 SGHDN, CDR2 FVKESK. This CDR3 contains 16 residues. V lost 3 bases and J lost 3, with 15 bases in between. DNA of the CDR3: TGTGCCAGCAGCCAGTTAAAGAGACTGATCTACAATGAGCAGTTCTTC. It translates to CASSQLKRLIYNEQFF.

This clonotype was detected many times. Here the CDR3 reads CAISEQDRSSSYEQYF. DNA of the CDR3: TGTGCCATCAGTGAGCAGGACAGGAGTTCCTCCTACGAGCAGTACTTC. V and J are TRBV10-3 and TRBJ2-7; 7 bases map to TRBD1. Germline CDR1 and CDR2: ENHRY and SYGVKD. The CDR3 has 16 residues. After removal of 2 bases from V and 0 bases from J, the junction contained 7 bases not matched to a gene.

The chain's CDR3 is CASSLPSGRAGNEQFF. The CDR3 bases are TGTGCCAGCAGCCTCCCTAGCGGGAGGGCCGGCAATGAGCAGTTCTTC. The chain joins TRBV4-2 to TRBJ2-1; TRBD2 matches at 12 bases. The length of the CDR3 is 16 residues. After removal of 4 bases from V and 6 bases from J, the junction contained 7 bases not matched to a gene. Per the germline V gene, CDR1 is LGHNA and CDR2 is YNFKEQ.

The chain links TRBV5-6 to TRBJ2-1; the match to TRBD2 covers 9 bases. The junction had 4 bases not matched to a gene; V was cut back by 2 bases and J by 7 bases. This CDR3 region has 14 residues. Germline V gene sequence: CDR1 SGHDT, CDR2 YYEEEE. The CDR3 DNA reads TGTGCCAGCAGCTTCGGACTAGCGTCGAATGAGCAGTTCTTC. Protein product: CASSFGLASNEQFF.

This clonotype occurred many times. The chain combines TRBV24-1 with TRBJ2-5; no clear D gene. The germline V gene has CDR1 KGHDR and CDR2 SFDVKD. V dropped 4 bases and J dropped 4 bases, with 12 bases sitting between them. This CDR3 is 14 amino acids long. DNA of the CDR3: TGTGCCACCAGTGACGCCGGATGGGGAGAGACCCAGTACTTC. Its protein is CATSDAGWGETQYF.